The 20 T cell receptor beta chains below all came from one sample that was sequenced in a study of CD8+ T cells in alopecia areata. RNA, once extracted, was reverse transcribed into cDNA for use as the sequencing template. Using immunoSEQ multiplex PCR, the repertoire was profiled, and TCRdb retains in-frame clones only, with some absent. Here the sample spans under 250,000 clones, roughly three fifths being singletons. Sequenced: CD8+ T cells sorted from blood. The receptor source for this set is a human donor in good health.

The chain recombines TRBV19 with TRBJ2-7, with 7 nucleotides matching TRBD1. CDR1 and CDR2 (germline): LNHDA, SQIVND (reference sequence). This CDR3 spans 15 amino acids. Trimming removed 1 base from V and 6 bases from J; junction bases left unmatched: 9. CDR3 amino acids: CASSIVGTDLLEQYF. CDR3 nucleotides: TGTGCCAGTAGTATAGTCGGGACAGATCTTCTCGAGCAGTACTTC.

The V and J genes are TRBV28 and TRBJ2-5; TRBD2 matches 7 bases. Germline V gene lookup returns CDR1 MDHEN and CDR2 SYDVKM. V gave up 6 bases and J gave up 3 bases; unmatched junction bases: 10. The CDR3 totals 15 residues. The CDR3 protein is CASRGGFGREETQYF. CDR3 bases: TGTGCCAGCAGGGGAGGGTTCGGCAGGGAAGAGACCCAGTACTTC.

The chain is built from TRBV29-1 and TRBJ2-7, with D perhaps given as TRBD1 or TRBD2 (5 bases each). This CDR3 is 13 amino acids long. The germline CDR1 and CDR2 sequences are SQVTM and ANQGSEA. V gave up 6 bases and J gave up 2 bases, with 14 bases separating them. DNA of the CDR3: TGCAGCGTGGGGGTGGCATTAACCTACGAGCAGTACTTC. It translates to CSVGVALTYEQYF.

The rearrangement uses TRBV4-1 and TRBJ2-7, with 7 bases identical to TRBD1. V trimming: 2 bases; J trimming: 4 bases; junction bases outside the gene matches: 8. Germline values: CDR1 MGHRA, CDR2 YSYEKL. The CDR3 is made up of 15 amino acids. In nucleotides, the CDR3 is TGCGCCAGCAGCCAATCGACAGGGATGAAATACGAGCAGTACTTC. Protein sequence: CASSQSTGMKYEQYF.

The J gene is TRBJ2-1, the V gene TRBV5-6; 7 bases match TRBD2. CDR1 and CDR2 from the germline V gene are SGHDT and YYEEEE. V trimming: 9 bases; J trimming: 6 bases; junction bases outside the gene matches: 15. The CDR3 covers 15 residues. CDR3 loop: CATNTWGGSGNEQFF. DNA for the CDR3: TGTGCCACCAACACGTGGGGAGGGAGTGGCAATGAGCAGTTCTTC.

This chain uses TRBV9 with TRBJ1-1; D remains ambiguous. V was shortened by 0 bases and J by 7 bases, with 16 bases between the two germline ends. Germline CDR1 is SGDLS and CDR2 is YYNGEE. The CDR3 extends over 15 amino acids. Here the CDR3 reads CASSVEAGSISEAFF. In DNA, the CDR3 is TGTGCCAGCAGCGTAGAGGCAGGCTCCATAAGTGAAGCTTTCTTT.

This clone was seen more than once but under ten times. The J gene is TRBJ1-2, the V gene TRBV4-1, with D tentatively TRBD1 (5 bases). The CDR3 has 14 amino acids. V lost 6 bases and J 3 bases, leaving 14 bases between the germline ends. Germline CDR1 is MGHRA and CDR2 is YSYEKL. The CDR3 spells CASRHYRSYYGYTF. CDR3 bases: TGCGCCAGCAGACATTACAGGAGTTACTATGGCTACACCTTC.

The chain recombines TRBV7-8 with TRBJ1-5; 7 nucleotides line up with TRBD1. This CDR3 is built from 14 residues. Trimming took 6 bases from V and 5 from J; bases not matched to a gene: 7. Germline assignment: CDR1 SGHVS and CDR2 FQNEAQ. For the CDR3, the DNA is TGTGCCAGCAGTTCGACAGGGTTCTATCAGCCCCAGCATTTT. Translating it yields CASSSTGFYQPQHF.

This clone has only a few counts. The V call is TRBV2, the J call TRBJ1-5, with TRBD1 matching 7 bases. Trimming removed 4 bases from V and 2 bases from J; junction bases left unmatched: 5. The CDR3 consists of 15 residues. Germline V lookup: CDR1 SNHLY, CDR2 FYNNEI. Here the CDR3 DNA reads TGTGCCAGCAGTGGGGACGGACAGGGCAATCAGCCCCAGCATTTT. As protein: CASSGDGQGNQPQHF.

The chain couples TRBV4-1 to TRBJ1-5, with D possibly matching TRBD1 (6 bases). The CDR3 has 15 amino acids. V shed 4 bases and J shed 7 bases, with 17 bases lying between them. Germline CDR1 is MGHRA and CDR2 is YSYEKL. The CDR3 DNA follows: TGCGCCAGCAGCCTAAGGGCAGGGGTGGAGCAGCCCCAGCATTTT. Translation gives CASSLRAGVEQPQHF.

CDR3 nucleotide sequence: TGTGCCAGTTCAGAGCAGAGGGGTAATCAGCCCCAGCATTTT. It codes for CASSEQRGNQPQHF. The chain carries TRBV19 and TRBJ1-5, with a weak D call TRBD1 (5 bases). The V gene lost 8 bases and the J gene lost 4 bases, with 15 bases spanning the gap. CDR3 length equals 14 residues. CDR1 and CDR2 from the germline V gene are LNHDA and SQIVND (reference sequence).

This chain uses TRBV25-1 with TRBJ1-5; unclear D gene. The CDR3 contains 14 residues. V was shortened by 2 bases and J by 0 bases, with 5 bases between the two germline ends. Germline CDR1 reads MGHDK; CDR2 reads SYGVNS. As DNA, the CDR3 is TGTGCCAGCAGTGAACTGGATAGCAATCAGCCCCAGCATTTT. Translated, it gives CASSELDSNQPQHF.

The gene calls are TRBV27 and TRBJ1-1; D possibly corresponds to TRBD1 (5 bases). The germline V gene has CDR1 MNHEY and CDR2 SMNVEV (reference sequence). This CDR3 is 13 amino acids long. V lost 4 bases and J lost 1, with 7 bases in between. CDR3 amino acids: CASSWGGNTEAFF. The CDR3 nucleotides read TGTGCCAGCAGTTGGGGGGGGAACACTGAAGCTTTCTTT.

The V and J genes are TRBV27 and TRBJ2-7, with D possibly matching TRBD1 (5 bases). The V end was cut by 1 base, the J end by 5 bases, with 21 bases between. The V gene's germline CDR1 is MNHEY and CDR2 SMNVEV (reference sequence). The CDR3 contains 17 residues. The CDR3 bases are TGTGCCAGCAGTTTATGGGCCAGGGTGGGGCTTGTGGACGAGCAGTACTTC. Its protein is CASSLWARVGLVDEQYF.

V gene TRBV9 combines with J gene TRBJ1-1; 7 bases agree with TRBD1. Germline assignment: CDR1 SGDLS and CDR2 YYNGEE. The length of the CDR3 is 18 residues. Losses at the gene ends were 1 base for V and 2 bases for J; bases not matched to a gene: 14. CDR3 bases: TGTGCCAGCAGCGTAAGGCCAGGGGGACTGTTGGGTAACACTGAAGCTTTCTTT. The encoded protein is CASSVRPGGLLGNTEAFF.

J is TRBJ2-2 and V is TRBV29-1; D gene uncertain. Trimming left V 4 bases short and J 0 bases short, with 12 bases between. The CDR3 is 15 amino acids. CDR1 is SQVTM and CDR2 is ANQGSEA in the germline V gene. The CDR3 sequence is CSVVLGISNTGELFF. In DNA, the CDR3 is TGCAGCGTTGTGCTGGGGATATCGAACACCGGGGAGCTGTTTTTT.

The V call is TRBV29-1, the J call TRBJ1-1; TRBD1 matches 9 bases. Trimming removed 7 bases from V and 10 bases from J; junction bases left unmatched: 10. Germline V gene lookup returns CDR1 SQVTM and CDR2 ANQGSEA. The CDR3 contains 12 residues. The CDR3 reads CSGWTGASGAFF. The CDR3 nucleotides read TGCAGCGGCTGGACAGGGGCGAGCGGAGCTTTCTTT.

The sample holds a few counts of this clone. The gene calls are TRBV27 and TRBJ1-2; D is undetermined. The CDR3 totals 15 residues. The germline V gene encodes CDR1 MNHEY and CDR2 SMNVEV (reference sequence). V gave up 3 bases and J gave up 4 bases, with 15 bases separating them. The CDR3 protein is CASSLSDPSSYGYTF. In nucleotides, the CDR3 is TGTGCCAGCAGTTTGTCGGATCCCTCGTCCTATGGCTACACCTTC.

This clone was detected ten times or more. The V call is TRBV6-5, the J call TRBJ1-1; D not resolved. The CDR3 totals 15 residues. The germline V gene has CDR1 MNHEY and CDR2 SVGAGI. V was shortened by 2 bases and J by 0 bases, with 10 bases between the two germline ends. CDR3 nucleotide sequence: TGTGCCAGCAGTTACGGTAACGGGTTGAACACTGAAGCTTTCTTT. Its protein is CASSYGNGLNTEAFF.

This clone was counted only a few times. The sample holds other DNA sequences that translate to the same CDR3. The chain uses TRBV29-1 and TRBJ2-7; 7 bases map to TRBD1. The CDR3 contains 12 residues. J was trimmed by 2 bases and V by 6 bases; bases with no gene match: 4. Germline loops: CDR1 SQVTM, CDR2 ANQGSEA. CDR3 sequence: CSVGDRAYEQYF. The CDR3 region has the DNA TGCAGCGTGGGGGACAGAGCCTACGAGCAGTACTTC.